A single sample gave rise to the 8 T cell receptor beta chains below, sequenced in a study of OX40 agonist ivuxolimab in advanced cancers. TCRdb's table, derived via immunoSEQ multiplex PCR, lists solely in-frame clones and lacks some. The sample lists 60,000 to 75,000 clones, 83% occurring once. Specimen: CD4+ or CD8+ T cells sorted from blood, collected in a trial of the OX40 agonist ivuxolimab. These receptors were taken from an adult with an advanced solid tumor such as melanoma, head and neck, liver or kidney cancer.

This sequence joins TRBV20-1 and TRBJ2-3; D gene unclear. Germline V lookup: CDR1 DFQATT, CDR2 SNEGSKA (reference sequence). The CDR3 is 11 residues long. V was pared by 7 bases and J by 0 bases, with 5 bases between. The CDR3 loop is CSVASTDTQYF. The CDR3 nucleotides read TGCAGTGTGGCGAGCACAGATACGCAGTATTTT.

This clone was seen a handful of times. V is TRBV5-6 and J is TRBJ1-6, with D unclear. With 0 bases removed from V and 3 bases from J, the gap between germline ends came to 7 bases. Germline assignment: CDR1 SGHDT and CDR2 YYEEEE. This CDR3 spans 15 amino acids. The CDR3 DNA reads TGTGCCAGCAGCTTGGGCAGTCTCTATAATTCACCCCTCCACTTT. Translated: CASSLGSLYNSPLHF.

The V gene is TRBV15, the J gene TRBJ2-7, with 12 nucleotides matching TRBD2. Trimming took 4 bases from V and 0 from J; bases not matched to a gene: 13. CDR1 is LNHNV, CDR2 YYDKDF, per germline (reference sequence). This CDR3 region has 19 residues. CDR3 coding DNA: TGTGCCACCAGCAAAGGCCTGACCTTACTAGCGGGGGGCTCCTACGAGCAGTACTTC. Its protein is CATSKGLTLLAGGSYEQYF.

The chain employs TRBV14 and TRBJ1-1; TRBD1 matches 10 bases. Germline V gene data show CDR1 as SGHDN and CDR2 as FVKESK. After removal of 4 bases from V and 5 bases from J, the junction contained 7 bases not matched to a gene. This CDR3 comprises 15 residues. As DNA, the CDR3 is TGTGCCAGCAGCCCCACCGGGACAGGGGAAACTGAAGCTTTCTTT. It encodes CASSPTGTGETEAFF.

This clone was picked up a small number of times. This chain uses TRBV19 with TRBJ2-2; 9 bases agree with TRBD1. Trimming cost V 3 bases and J 8 bases; bases outside gene matches: 10. The CDR3 is 16 residues long. In germline, CDR1 is LNHDA, CDR2 SQIVND (reference sequence). DNA for the CDR3: TGTGCCAGTAGTATCATGGGACAGGGATCTCCGGGGGAGCTGTTTTTT. Translated, it gives CASSIMGQGSPGELFF.

The chain combines TRBV7-2 with TRBJ2-2; D is unclear. The CDR3 totals 12 residues. The V gene's germline CDR1 is SGHTA and CDR2 FQGNSA. V shed 5 bases and J shed 2 bases, with 3 bases lying between them. The CDR3: CASSLNTGELFF. The CDR3 nucleotides read TGTGCCAGCAGCCTAAACACCGGGGAGCTGTTTTTT.

The chain employs TRBV5-1 and TRBJ2-1; 9 bases map to TRBD1. Trimming at V came to 4 bases and at J to 10 bases, leaving 15 bases not matched to a gene. Germline V gene lookup returns CDR1 SGHRS and CDR2 YFSETQ. This CDR3 has 16 amino acids. The CDR3, as DNA: TGCGCCAGCAGCCCCAACACCGGGACAGGGTCGCACGAGCAGTTCTTC. Its protein product is CASSPNTGTGSHEQFF.

This clone turned up a few times. V usage is TRBV6-1 and J usage is TRBJ2-7; D tentatively fits TRBD1 or TRBD2 (7 bases each). Germline V gene lookup returns CDR1 MNHNS and CDR2 SASEGT. The CDR3 consists of 15 residues. The ends were cut back, 2 bases at V and 4 bases at J, with 15 bases in the middle. The CDR3 nucleotides are TGTGCCAGCAGTGAATCAGGGGGGGCGAGGTACGAGCAGTACTTC. Its protein product is CASSESGGARYEQYF.